This section outlines one T cell receptor beta chain sequence together with its context. V gave up 1 base and J gave up 3 bases; unmatched junction bases: 5. Germline V gene lookup returns CDR1 SGHAT and CDR2 FQNNGV. The CDR3 length is 15 residues. The sample belongs to a study of blood T cell repertoires in COVID-19. In the original analysis: Estimation of nucleated cell counts was performed using reference gene primer amplification. Sequenced by immunoSEQ multiplex PCR; TCRdb stores in-frame clones only, minus some. D and trimming were read from the DNA, whereas the V and J calls and clone size are those reported in that table. The sample holds fewer than 70,000 clones, over 75% seen once.

Material for sequencing was peripheral blood. This receptor was identified in a human donor in a cohort sampled during active COVID-19. The V and J genes are TRBV11-2 and TRBJ1-2; 7 nucleotides align to TRBD1. CDR3 DNA sequence: TGTGCCAGCAGCTTAGCGACAGGGCTAGACTATGGCTACACCTTC. The encoded protein is CASSLATGLDYGYTF. Combining the CDR3 with reference TRBV11-2 and TRBJ1-2 gives the whole variable domain EAGVAQSPRYKIIEKRQSVAFWCNPISGHATLYWYQQILGQGPKLLIQFQNNGVVDDSQLPKDRFSAERLKGVDSTLKIQPAKLEDSAVYLCASSLATGLDYGYTFGSGTRLTVV.